This T cell receptor (beta chain) was retrieved from a study of OX40 agonist ivuxolimab in advanced cancers. About the research overall: Partial responses were recorded for three patients, including one with hepatocellular carcinoma and two with cutaneous melanoma.

Only in-frame clones appear in the TCRdb table, and some are missing; sequencing was by immunoSEQ multiplex PCR. The sample includes under 85,000 clones, approximately 84% of them seen just once. CDR1 and CDR2 from the germline V gene are KGHSH and LQKENI. Trimming pared 3 bases from V and 9 bases from J, leaving 14 bases between. The CDR3 runs 13 residues. As concerns this clone: Its antigen is unidentified.

Points from the study as a whole: More expanded clones were seen, on average, in CD8+ T cells than in CD4+. By week 6 at 0.1 to 3.0 mg/kg, blood CD4+ and CD8+ T cells had expanded clonally. Specificity for antigen went undetermined in the expanded peripheral T cells.

The chain uses TRBV18 and TRBJ1-2; D is perhaps TRBD1 (5 bases). The sequence was collected from an adult with an advanced solid tumor such as melanoma, head and neck, liver or kidney cancer. Source: CD4+ or CD8+ T cells sorted from blood, taken in a trial of the OX40 agonist ivuxolimab. CDR3 amino acids: CASSPPDSRSYTF. CDR3 sequence (DNA): TGTGCCAGCTCACCCCCTGACAGTCGGAGCTACACCTTC.